Shown below are 11 T cell receptor beta chains from a single sample sequenced in a study of shared clonotypes between healthy human individuals. Produced via immunoSEQ multiplex PCR; TCRdb's table is partial and in-frame only. The sample yields more than 550,000 clones, about 90% seen once. Sequencing input: memory CD8+ T cells from PBMCs. Stated subset: CD45RO+ cells pooled with CCR7-negative TemRA cells. All receptors come from a man younger than 35 in good health. Some clones in this sample may be carry-over from other donors' samples.

This clone was found once. The chain links TRBV28 to TRBJ2-7; D might be TRBD2 (5 bases). This CDR3 is 15 amino acids long. In germline, CDR1 is MDHEN, CDR2 SYDVKM. The germline V and J ends were trimmed by 6 bases and 5 bases, with 20 bases remaining between them. This CDR3 is CASSQGAAEDDEQYF. In DNA, the CDR3 is TGTGCCAGCAGCCAAGGAGCCGCGGAGGACGACGAGCAGTACTTC.

The CDR3 sequence is CASSARFRTDTQYF. The DNA for the CDR3 is TGTGCCAGCAGTGCCAGATTTCGCACAGATACGCAGTATTTT. This chain joins TRBV28 and TRBJ2-3; D gene ambiguous. The germline CDR1 and CDR2 sequences are MDHEN and SYDVKM. This CDR3 has 14 amino acids. V dropped 5 bases and J dropped 1 base, with 10 bases sitting between them. Full variable domain (remainder filled in from reference TRBV28 and TRBJ2-3): DVKVTQSSRYLVKRTGEKVFLECVQDMDHENMFWYRQDPGLGLRLIYFSYDVKMKEKGDIPEGYSVSREKKERFSLILESASTNQTSMYLCASSARFRTDTQYFGPGTRLTVL.

This clone has just a few counts. The rearrangement uses TRBV11-3 and TRBJ2-3, with D possibly matching TRBD2 (6 bases). Trimming removed 5 bases at V and 5 bases at J, with 14 bases between. The CDR3 loop spans 14 amino acids. From germline, CDR1 is SGHNT and CDR2 YENEEA. The CDR3 region has the DNA TGTGCCAGCAGCCCTCAGCGGGCGGGAGATACGCAGTATTTT. Translating gives CASSPQRAGDTQYF.

In regard to this clone: An end of the junction differs from the germline gene, which may be a read error. This same CDR3 is encoded by further DNA sequences in the sample. The chain has TRBV27 and TRBJ2-7, with unresolved D. This CDR3 comprises 13 residues. Per germline, CDR1 MNHEY and CDR2 SMNVEV (reference sequence). The CDR3 bases are TGTGCCAGCAGTCTATCGTTGACCTACGAGCAGTACTTC. Translating gives CASSLSLTYEQYF.

The chain is built from TRBV7-2 and TRBJ2-1; D tentatively reads TRBD1 or TRBD2 (6 bases each). Trimming removed 6 bases from V and 9 bases from J, with 18 bases in between. The CDR3 sequence is 14 residues long. Germline CDR1 SGHTA, CDR2 FQGNSA. This CDR3 reads CASRKRTGDTEQFF. The CDR3 DNA sequence: TGTGCCAGCAGGAAGAGGACGGGGGACACTGAGCAGTTCTTC.

V gene TRBV19 combines with J gene TRBJ1-1; no clear D gene. The CDR3 spans 12 residues. Looked up from germline, CDR1 is LNHDA and CDR2 is SQIVND (reference sequence). Deletions cut 3 bases from V and 3 bases from J, with 5 bases between. This CDR3 reads CASSMEDTEAFF. CDR3 DNA: TGTGCCAGTAGTATGGAGGACACTGAAGCTTTCTTT.

The CDR3 coding sequence is TGTGCCAGCAGCAGGACAGTCCACGAGCAGTACTTC. This codes for CASSRTVHEQYF. The chain couples TRBV28 to TRBJ2-7; D is possibly TRBD1 (6 bases). The CDR3 has 12 amino acids. V shed 6 bases and J shed 5 bases, with 11 bases lying between them. CDR1 MDHEN and CDR2 SYDVKM come from the germline V gene.

J is TRBJ2-7 and V is TRBV27; D is ambiguous. CDR1 is MNHEY, CDR2 SMNVEV, per germline (reference sequence). Trimming stripped 2 bases from V and 4 bases from J, with 9 bases between. This CDR3 contains 13 residues. Here the CDR3 reads CASSLGRYYEQYF. CDR3 in DNA: TGTGCCAGCAGTTTAGGTAGATATTACGAGCAGTACTTC.

This clone is a singleton in its sample. Other DNA sequences in the same sample also yield this CDR3. This sequence joins TRBV7-9 and TRBJ1-5; D ambiguous. The CDR3 totals 14 residues. Germline V gives CDR1 SEHNR, CDR2 FQNEAQ (reference sequence). V was shortened by 1 base and J by 0 bases, with 4 bases between the two germline ends. The CDR3 DNA reads TGTGCCAGCAGCTTAGACGGTAGCAATCAGCCCCAGCATTTT. Protein product: CASSLDGSNQPQHF.

With regard to this clone: A much larger clonotype is one base distant, so this may be a read error. This sequence joins TRBV27 and TRBJ1-1; no clear D. CDR3 length: 12 amino acids. V was pared by 7 bases and J by 1 base, with 7 bases between. Germline-derived CDR1 and CDR2 are MNHEY and SMNVEV (reference sequence). CDR3 amino acids: CASISGNTEAFF. The CDR3 region has the DNA TGTGCCAGCATCTCGGGGAACACTGAAGCTTTCTTT.

The chain has TRBV5-4 and TRBJ1-5; TRBD1 is a possible D gene (5 bases). The CDR3 is 14 residues long. In germline, CDR1 is SGHNT, CDR2 YYREEE (reference sequence). The V gene lost 3 bases and the J gene lost 4 bases, with 11 bases spanning the gap. The CDR3 nucleotides are TGTGCCAGCAGCTCAAGGGGTTCGAATCAGCCCCAGCATTTT. Translated: CASSSRGSNQPQHF.